A selection of T cell receptor beta chains follows, all from one sample in a study of blood T cell repertoires in COVID-19. TCRdb keeps only in-frame clones here, not all; method: immunoSEQ multiplex PCR. The profile shows about 490,000 clones, roughly 88% of them singletons. Material for sequencing was peripheral blood. These receptor sequences come from a human donor in a cohort sampled during active COVID-19. Both conserved end residues are trimmed from each CDR3. Fields, in order: D gene, J gene, V gene, CDR3 protein. The D gene is left open where the match is weak.

-,TRBJ2-7,TRBV25-1,ASSPPRGRRSYEQY
-,TRBJ1-2,TRBV19,ASSTDHRVYGYT
TRBD2,TRBJ2-7,TRBV6-5,ASSSGGLGVYEQY
TRBD2,TRBJ2-2,TRBV10-2,ASTTAGGMDGELF
-,TRBJ2-5,TRBV18,ASSPGGSETQY
TRBD2,TRBJ2-1,TRBV5-6,ASTGGPYNEQF
TRBD1,TRBJ1-1,TRBV5-1,ASSGRQGVNTEAF
TRBD2,TRBJ2-5,TRBV11-2,ASSLRDSGKEETQY
-,TRBJ1-2,TRBV20-1,SASMAWGYT
-,TRBJ1-1,TRBV19,ASSIGRANTEAF
TRBD1,TRBJ2-5,TRBV5-8,ATQRTGTVSETQY
-,TRBJ1-2,TRBV30,AWAMADYGYT
-,TRBJ1-2,TRBV6-1,ASSEGLPSRVADGYT
TRBD1,TRBJ1-2,TRBV19,ASSAQGRVNYGYT
-,TRBJ2-2,TRBV9,ASSSLTGELF
-,TRBJ1-5,TRBV28,ATSEGGHQPQH
TRBD2,TRBJ2-7,TRBV7-2,ASSMTSGSSYEQY
-,TRBJ2-3,TRBV6-5,ASRTSGTDTQY
TRBD1,TRBJ1-2,TRBV29-1,SVRTGGVLGYT
TRBD1,TRBJ1-2,TRBV5-1,ASSLGQGINYGYT
-,TRBJ2-1,TRBV5-4,ASSLGGRGSYNEQF
TRBD2,TRBJ2-1,TRBV7-2,ASSTTSGPRYNEQF
-,TRBJ1-5,TRBV7-9,ASSQRDGGPQH
-,TRBJ1-4,TRBV7-9,ASSLDGRGTSENEKLF
TRBD1,TRBJ1-2,TRBV2,ASTLGVRGNYGYT
TRBD1,TRBJ2-5,TRBV2,ASSELGWTGQETQY
-,TRBJ1-1,TRBV3-1/TRBV3-2,ASSQAGTMNTEAF
-,TRBJ2-3,TRBV30,AWSYTPSTDTQY
-,TRBJ2-1,TRBV2,ASRGGSESYNEQF
TRBD1,TRBJ1-3,TRBV7-2,ASSSTGGLGNTIY
TRBD2,TRBJ2-2,TRBV7-9,ASRSRSAGEAGELF
TRBD1,TRBJ1-1,TRBV5-1,ASSPTTGQNTEAF
TRBD1,TRBJ1-5,TRBV2,ASVQGASNQPQH
-,TRBJ2-5,TRBV3-1/TRBV3-2,ASSPLRGRGQETQY
TRBD2,TRBJ2-3,TRBV11-2,ASSAISGRYTDTQY
TRBD2,TRBJ2-5,TRBV7-8,ASSPQTSEGQETQY
TRBD2,TRBJ2-5,TRBV6-5,ASSLSGRAAKTQY
TRBD2,TRBJ2-1,TRBV4-1,ASSQDSTPLAGEPHNEQF
-,TRBJ1-2,TRBV2,ASKPDRNYGYT
TRBD2,TRBJ2-2,TRBV7-2,ASSLTSGTRTGELF
-,TRBJ2-2,TRBV9,ATKAREFGELF
TRBD1,TRBJ2-3,TRBV9,ASSLKRTGLTSTDTQY
TRBD1,TRBJ2-7,TRBV13,ASSSGTESYEQY
TRBD2,TRBJ2-3,TRBV4-3,ASSPGVAGGTDTQY
-,TRBJ1-6,TRBV14,ASSRYKSPGNSPLH
-,TRBJ2-1,TRBV23-1,ASSQSRGKQF
TRBD1,TRBJ1-3,TRBV28,ASNQGTGRNTIY
-,TRBJ2-7,TRBV6-5,ASSYVQGTYEQY
TRBD2,TRBJ2-1,TRBV10-1,ASSSSGRHNEQF
-,TRBJ1-5,TRBV7-2,ASSPGVSNQPQH
TRBD2,TRBJ2-5,TRBV19,ASSGRMTSGRAWASQETQY